The 9 T cell receptor beta chains reported below all come from one sample, sequenced in a study of T cells in Graves' hyperthyroidism and ophthalmopathy. Researchers amplified the TCR beta CDR3 regions from RNA transcripts. HTBI primers were used for first-round RT-PCR of the TCR CDR3. TCRdb called the multiplex PCR reads again in MiXCR, with one record for every CDR3 protein. The sample lists 550,000 to 600,000 distinct CDR3 sequences; approximately 16% were seen once. Sequencing used blood. The receptors derive from a woman under 30 with Graves' hyperthyroidism.

The genes are TRBV29-1 and TRBJ2-7; 10 bases match TRBD1. After removal of 6 bases from V and 6 bases from J, the junction contained 8 bases not matched to a gene. Germline CDR1 reads SQVTM; CDR2 reads ANQGSEA. This CDR3 is built from 13 residues. CDR3 sequence (DNA): TGCAGCGTCGCGCCCGGGACAGGGGTCGAGCAGTACTTC. Translation gives CSVAPGTGVEQYF.

In its sample, this clonotype was seen many times. CDR3 nucleotides: TGTGCCACCAGCAGAGTTACAGGACCGTACCAAGAGACCCAGTACTTC. Its translation is CATSRVTGPYQETQYF. The chain employs TRBV15 and TRBJ2-5, with D possibly TRBD1 on 5 matching bases. This CDR3 has 16 amino acids. Trimming shortened V by 1 base and J by 0 bases, and 12 bases separated the two germline ends. From germline, CDR1 is LNHNV and CDR2 YYDKDF (reference sequence). Supplemented by reference TRBV15 and TRBJ2-5, the full variable domain reads DAMVIQNPRYQVTQFGKPVTLSCSQTLNHNVMYWYQQKSSQAPKLLFHYYDKDFNNEADTPDNFQSRRPNTSFCFLDIRSPGLGDTAMYLCATSRVTGPYQETQYFGPGTRLLVL.

This clonotype was observed at least ten times. J is TRBJ2-5 and V is TRBV6-2 or TRBV6-3, with 8 bases lining up with TRBD2. This CDR3 is built from 13 residues. Germline-derived CDR1 and CDR2 are MNHEY and SVGEGT. The junction had 6 bases not matched to a gene; V was cut back by 7 bases and J by 5 bases. The DNA of the CDR3 is TGTGCCAGCATAAGCGGGGGCCGGGAGACCCAGTACTTC. Encoded protein: CASISGGRETQYF.

Ten or more counts support this clonotype. V and J are TRBV15 and TRBJ2-1, with TRBD2 identical over 11 bases. Losses at the gene ends were 1 base for V and 8 bases for J; bases not matched to a gene: 7. The CDR3 is 16 residues long. The germline V gene encodes CDR1 LNHNV and CDR2 YYDKDF (reference sequence). This chain's CDR3 is CATSRGPSGGIYEQFF. The CDR3 nucleotides are TGTGCCACCAGCAGAGGCCCTAGCGGGGGGATATATGAGCAGTTCTTC.

The V gene is TRBV2, the J gene TRBJ1-3, with 9 bases identical to TRBD1. V was pared by 11 bases and J by 2 bases, with 4 bases of the junction left unmatched. The CDR3 runs 13 residues. CDR1 is SNHLY and CDR2 is FYNNEI in the germline V gene. The CDR3 DNA is TGTGCCGGGAGACAGGGGGCTGGAAACACCATATATTTT. It translates to CAGRQGAGNTIYF.

The table lists this clonotype with many counts. The chain links TRBV7-2 to TRBJ1-1; D not resolved. Deletions cut 5 bases from V and 1 base from J, with 14 bases between. The CDR3 is 15 residues long. CDR1 and CDR2 from the germline V gene are SGHTA and FQGNSA. This CDR3 reads CASSPWAASNTEAFF. CDR3 nucleotide sequence: TGTGCCAGCAGCCCCTGGGCAGCTTCGAACACTGAAGCTTTCTTT.

The chain combines TRBV7-9 with TRBJ2-3; 9 bases agree with TRBD2. Germline trimming cut 1 base from V and 2 bases from J; bases unmatched to any gene: 1. The CDR3 is 15 residues long. CDR1 is SEHNR and CDR2 is FQNEAQ in the germline V gene (reference sequence). CDR3: CASSLGLAVTDTQYF. CDR3 sequence (DNA): TGTGCCAGCAGCTTAGGACTAGCGGTCACAGATACGCAGTATTTT.

The table lists this clonotype with a few counts. The rearrangement links TRBV10-3 to TRBJ1-4; D unclear. The length of the CDR3 is 14 residues. CDR1 is ENHRY and CDR2 is SYGVKD in the germline V gene. V lost 3 bases and J 0 bases, leaving 5 bases between the germline ends. The CDR3 DNA follows: TGTGCCATCAGTGACGCCCCAACTAATGAAAAACTGTTTTTT. The encoded protein is CAISDAPTNEKLFF.

Only a few counts were recorded for this clonotype. This sequence joins TRBV4-3 and TRBJ1-2, with D maybe TRBD1 (6 bases). The CDR3 has 14 amino acids. Germline assignment: CDR1 LGHNA and CDR2 YSLEER. Trimming shortened V by 1 base and J by 8 bases, and 14 bases separated the two germline ends. CDR3 protein: CASSQVGTGWGYTF. CDR3 in DNA: TGCGCCAGCAGCCAAGTTGGTACAGGGTGGGGCTACACCTTC.